This T cell receptor beta chain originates from a study of shared clonotypes between healthy human individuals. Only CD45RO-negative cells positively selected for CCR7 counted as naive CD8 cells, so terminally differentiated effector memory CD45RA+ cells were excluded. TCRdb's table, derived via immunoSEQ multiplex PCR, lists solely in-frame clones and lacks some. In the table there are about 2.2 million clones, around 93% of which are singletons. Germline assignment: CDR1 MNHNS and CDR2 SASEGT. The ends lost 3 bases at V and 3 bases at J; junction bases unmatched: 3. The length of the CDR3 is 15 residues.

Sequenced: naive CD8+ T cells from PBMCs. The receptor was derived from a man in his late teens or twenties in good health. Some clones in this sample may be carry-over from other donors' samples. V and J are TRBV6-1 and TRBJ2-7; 12 nucleotides align to TRBD2. The CDR3 is CASSDGLAGIYEQYF. The CDR3 DNA follows: TGTGCCAGCAGTGATGGACTAGCGGGGATCTACGAGCAGTACTTC.